This TCR beta chain originates from a study of blood T cells in healthy people across ages. Study-wide points: Naive T cell percentage and TCR beta diversity correlated strongly. A roughly linear fall in TCR beta diversity per million T cells was seen with increasing age. Diversity was higher, and naive CD4+ cells more numerous, in long-lived donors than in aged donors.

Together with a sample-barcoded 5' primer, a J-beta primer mix was included in a second PCR lasting about 7 to 12 cycles. TCRdb redid the calling of the 5' RACE reads with MiXCR, one entry per CDR3 protein. The sample includes some 1.4 million distinct CDR3 sequences, 40% to 50% of them seen just once. Per-sample yields of isolated PBMCs were at least 7 million. Many counts were recorded for this clonotype. No antigen is known for it. This clonotype was obtained from a woman aged 18-30 years in good health. What was sequenced was blood.

CDR3 sequence (DNA): TGTGCCAGCAGCTTGCGACTAGCGGGACCTACAGATACGCAGTATTTT. It encodes CASSLRLAGPTDTQYF. The V gene is TRBV7-6, the J gene TRBJ2-3, with 11 nucleotides matching TRBD2. The germline V gene has CDR1 SGHVS and CDR2 FNYEAQ. The CDR3 totals 16 residues. With 3 bases clipped from V and 3 bases from J, the junction kept 5 bases outside the gene matches.